This TCR beta chain originates from a study of blood T cell repertoires in COVID-19. Study-wide context: Acute and convalescent COVID-19 samples came from the United States, Italy and Spain. PBMCs, B-cell-depleted T cells, or T cells provided the cDNA or gDNA that made up the material.

How the authors handled the data: Counts of nucleated cells, estimated from reference gene primer amplification, were obtained. Repertoires were generated with immunoSEQ multiplex PCR, while TCRdb's copy carries only in-frame clones and drops some. From that table come the V and J calls and clone size; the DNA was used to work out D and trimming. The table lists hundreds of thousands of clones, 75% to 90% of them singletons. V gave up 8 bases and J gave up 5 bases; unmatched junction bases: 7. The germline V gene encodes CDR1 SGHTA and CDR2 FQGNSA. The CDR3 spans 13 residues. The clonotype was recovered from a man aged 40-55 years with acute or convalescent COVID-19. This chain joins TRBV7-2 and TRBJ2-3; 7 bases agree with TRBD2. The sequencing sample was made of peripheral blood. CDR3: CASSREREDTQYF. The CDR3 bases are TGTGCCAGCTCGCGGGAGAGGGAAGATACGCAGTATTTT.